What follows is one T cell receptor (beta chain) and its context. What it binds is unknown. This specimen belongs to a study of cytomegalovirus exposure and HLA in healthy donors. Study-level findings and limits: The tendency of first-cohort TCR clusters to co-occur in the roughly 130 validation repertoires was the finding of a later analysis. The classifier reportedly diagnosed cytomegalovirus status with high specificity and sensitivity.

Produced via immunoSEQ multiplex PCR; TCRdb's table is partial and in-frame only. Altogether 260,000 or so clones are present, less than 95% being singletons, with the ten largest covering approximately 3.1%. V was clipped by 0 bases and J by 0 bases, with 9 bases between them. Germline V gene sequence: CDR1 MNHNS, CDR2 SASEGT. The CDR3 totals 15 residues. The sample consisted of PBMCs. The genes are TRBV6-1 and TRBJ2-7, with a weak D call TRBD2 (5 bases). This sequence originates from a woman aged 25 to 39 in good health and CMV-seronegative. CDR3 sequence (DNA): TGTGCCAGCAGTGAAGCTTTCGGAGGCTCCTACGAGCAGTACTTC. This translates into CASSEAFGGSYEQYF.